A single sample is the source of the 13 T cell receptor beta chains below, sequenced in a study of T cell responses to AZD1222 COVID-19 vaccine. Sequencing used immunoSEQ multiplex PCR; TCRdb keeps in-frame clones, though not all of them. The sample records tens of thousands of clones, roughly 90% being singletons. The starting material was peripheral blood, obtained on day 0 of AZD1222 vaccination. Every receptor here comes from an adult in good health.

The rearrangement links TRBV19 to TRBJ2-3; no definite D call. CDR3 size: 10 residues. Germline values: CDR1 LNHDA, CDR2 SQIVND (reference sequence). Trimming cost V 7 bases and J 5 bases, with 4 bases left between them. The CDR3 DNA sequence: TGTGCCAGTATTGGAGATACGCAGTATTTT. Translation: CASIGDTQYF.

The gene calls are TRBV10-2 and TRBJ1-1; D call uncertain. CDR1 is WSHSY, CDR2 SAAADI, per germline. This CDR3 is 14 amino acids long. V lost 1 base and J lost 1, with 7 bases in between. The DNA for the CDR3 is TGCGCCAGCAGTGAGTTGGCAGGGAACACTGAAGCTTTCTTT. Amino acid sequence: CASSELAGNTEAFF.

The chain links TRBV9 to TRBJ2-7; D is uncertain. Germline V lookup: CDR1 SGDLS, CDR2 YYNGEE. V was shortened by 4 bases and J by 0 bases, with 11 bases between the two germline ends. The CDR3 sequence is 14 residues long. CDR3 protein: CASSPRLYSYEQYF. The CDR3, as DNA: TGTGCCAGCAGCCCGCGACTCTACTCCTACGAGCAGTACTTC.

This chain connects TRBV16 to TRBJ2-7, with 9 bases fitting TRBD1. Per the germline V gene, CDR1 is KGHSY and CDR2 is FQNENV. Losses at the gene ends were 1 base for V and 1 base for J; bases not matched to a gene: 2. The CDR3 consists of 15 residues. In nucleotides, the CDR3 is TGTGCCAGCAGCCAATACGGGACAGGGTCCTACGAGCAGTACTTC. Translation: CASSQYGTGSYEQYF.

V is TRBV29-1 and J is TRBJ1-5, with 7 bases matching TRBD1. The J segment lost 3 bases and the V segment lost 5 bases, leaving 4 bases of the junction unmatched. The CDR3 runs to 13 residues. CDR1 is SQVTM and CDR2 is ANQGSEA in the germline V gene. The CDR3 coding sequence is TGCAGCGTTTCACAGGGGACCAATCAGCCCCAGCATTTT. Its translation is CSVSQGTNQPQHF.

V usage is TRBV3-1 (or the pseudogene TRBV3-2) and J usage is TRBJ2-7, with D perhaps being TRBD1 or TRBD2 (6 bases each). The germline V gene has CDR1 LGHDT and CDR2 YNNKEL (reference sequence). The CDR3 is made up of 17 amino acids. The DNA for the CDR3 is TGTCCCCCCAGCCACGACCAACGCGGCAGGGGAGGCTACGAGCAGTACTTC. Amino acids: CPPSHDQRGRGGYEQYF.

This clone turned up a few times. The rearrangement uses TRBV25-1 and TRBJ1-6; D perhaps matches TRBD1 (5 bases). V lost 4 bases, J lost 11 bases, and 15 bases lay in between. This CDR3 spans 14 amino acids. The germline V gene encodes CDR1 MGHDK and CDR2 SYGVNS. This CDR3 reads CASSGGRARTPLHF. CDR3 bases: TGTGCCAGCAGTGGGGGCAGGGCGAGGACACCCCTCCACTTT.

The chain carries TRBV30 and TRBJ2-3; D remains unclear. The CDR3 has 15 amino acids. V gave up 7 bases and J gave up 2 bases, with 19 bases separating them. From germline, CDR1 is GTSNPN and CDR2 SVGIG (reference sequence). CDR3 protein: CASRRELQPTDTQYF. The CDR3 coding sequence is TGTGCCTCGCGCCGCGAACTACAACCCACAGATACGCAGTATTTT.

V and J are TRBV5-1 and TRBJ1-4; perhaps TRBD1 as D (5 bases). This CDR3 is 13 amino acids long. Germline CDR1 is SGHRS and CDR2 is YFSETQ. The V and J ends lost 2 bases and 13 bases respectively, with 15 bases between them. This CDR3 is CASSLSGGNRLFF. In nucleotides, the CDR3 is TGCGCCAGCAGCTTATCCGGGGGGAACAGACTGTTTTTT.

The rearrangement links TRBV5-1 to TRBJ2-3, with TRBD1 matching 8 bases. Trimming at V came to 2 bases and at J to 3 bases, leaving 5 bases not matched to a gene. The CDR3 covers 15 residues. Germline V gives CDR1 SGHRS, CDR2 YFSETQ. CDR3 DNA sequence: TGCGCCAGCAGCTTCTTGACAGGGGAGACAGATACGCAGTATTTT. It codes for CASSFLTGETDTQYF.

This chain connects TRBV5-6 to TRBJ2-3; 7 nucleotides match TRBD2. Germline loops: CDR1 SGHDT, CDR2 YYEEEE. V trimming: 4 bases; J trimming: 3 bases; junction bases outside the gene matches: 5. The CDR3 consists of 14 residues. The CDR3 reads CASSHGLVTDTQYF. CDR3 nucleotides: TGTGCCAGCAGCCATGGACTAGTGACAGATACGCAGTATTTT. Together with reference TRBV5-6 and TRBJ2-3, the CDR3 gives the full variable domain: DAGVTQSPTHLIKTRGQQVTLRCSPKSGHDTVSWYQQALGQGPQFIFQYYEEEERQRGNFPDRFSGHQFPNYSSELNVNALLLGDSALYLCASSHGLVTDTQYFGPGTRLTVL.

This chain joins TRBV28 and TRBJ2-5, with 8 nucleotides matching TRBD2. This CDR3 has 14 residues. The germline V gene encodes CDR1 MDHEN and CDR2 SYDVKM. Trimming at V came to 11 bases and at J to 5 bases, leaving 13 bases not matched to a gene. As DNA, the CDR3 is TGTGCCCTCGGGGTGGAGCGGGGGAGGGAGACCCAGTACTTC. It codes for CALGVERGRETQYF.

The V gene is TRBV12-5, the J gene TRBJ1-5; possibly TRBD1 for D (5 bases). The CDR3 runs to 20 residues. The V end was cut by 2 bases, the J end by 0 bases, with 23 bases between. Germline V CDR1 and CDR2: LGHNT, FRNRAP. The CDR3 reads CASGLFVSRVPLHSNQPQHF. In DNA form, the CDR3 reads TGTGCTAGTGGTTTGTTTGTATCCAGGGTGCCCCTCCATAGCAATCAGCCCCAGCATTTT.